The 5 T cell receptor beta chains presented below share a single source sample, sequenced in a study of cytotoxic CD8 clonotypes in ibrutinib-treated CLL. The table came from immunoSEQ multiplex PCR; TCRdb's copy has only in-frame clones and leaves some out. There are roughly 200,000 clones in the sample; 75% to 85% occur only once, and approximately 10% lies in the top ten. The sample was PBMCs, taken after 12 months of ibrutinib treatment. All receptors come from a human donor with chronic lymphocytic leukemia.

In its sample, this clone was seen a few times. The chain links TRBV2 to TRBJ1-2; D ambiguous. The germline V gene has CDR1 SNHLY and CDR2 FYNNEI. The CDR3 extends over 10 amino acids. V was pared by 6 bases and J by 5 bases, with 4 bases between. CDR3 DNA: TGTGCCAGCAGGGGATATGGCTACACCTTC. It yields the protein CASRGYGYTF.

The V call is TRBV7-8, the J call TRBJ2-7; D gene ambiguous. This CDR3 has 14 residues. V was shortened by 3 bases and J by 2 bases, with 11 bases between the two germline ends. Per germline, CDR1 SGHVS and CDR2 FQNEAQ. The CDR3 loop is CASSFSGRTYEQYF. The CDR3, as DNA: TGTGCCAGCAGCTTCTCAGGCAGGACCTACGAGCAGTACTTC.

J is TRBJ2-7 and V is TRBV6-5, with 9 positions matching TRBD1. The CDR3 covers 15 residues. Germline lookup yields CDR1 MNHEY and CDR2 SVGAGI. V gave up 5 bases and J gave up 4 bases; unmatched junction bases: 9. Here the CDR3 reads CASSATGTGLYEQYF. CDR3 coding DNA: TGTGCCAGCAGTGCAACAGGGACAGGGCTTTACGAGCAGTACTTC.

V gene TRBV6-5 combines with J gene TRBJ2-5; the D gene is possibly TRBD1 (5 bases). The CDR3 loop spans 14 amino acids. Germline V gene lookup returns CDR1 MNHEY and CDR2 SVGAGI. The germline V and J ends were trimmed by 2 bases and 2 bases, with 9 bases remaining between them. This CDR3 reads CASSYAGMQETQYF. The DNA of the CDR3 is TGTGCCAGCAGTTACGCAGGGATGCAAGAGACCCAGTACTTC.

The chain couples TRBV5-4 to TRBJ2-7, with 9 bases lining up with TRBD1. This CDR3 has 15 amino acids. Germline-derived CDR1 and CDR2 are SGHNT and YYREEE (reference sequence). V shed 3 bases, J shed 3 bases, and the junction held 7 bases outside the gene matches. For the CDR3, the DNA is TGTGCCAGCAGCTCGAAAGACAGGGGGGACTACGAGCAGTACTTC. This codes for CASSSKDRGDYEQYF.